This record looks at one T cell receptor beta chain sequence and its context. The entry originates in a study of T cell changes during pregnancy in multiple sclerosis. TCRdb keeps only in-frame clones here, not all; method: immunoSEQ multiplex PCR. Among tens of thousands of clones listed, less than 90% were seen once. In germline, CDR1 is MNHEY, CDR2 SVGAGI. The length of the CDR3 is 15 residues. After removal of 0 bases from V and 7 bases from J, the junction contained 7 bases not matched to a gene. The J gene is TRBJ1-2, the V gene TRBV6-5, with 8 nucleotides matching TRBD1. The sequence was obtained from a female donor with multiple sclerosis, enrolled in a pregnancy study. Material: CD4+ T cells from peripheral blood mononuclear cells, obtained before pregnancy. CDR3 in DNA: TGTGCCAGCAGTTACTCACGAGACAGGGGCGGTGGCTACACCTTC. Its translation: CASSYSRDRGGGYTF.